The source of this T cell receptor beta chain is a study of regulatory T cells in long-lasting Graves disease. CDR3 length: 14 residues. Looked up from germline, CDR1 is DFQATT and CDR2 is SNEGSKA (reference sequence). Trimming cost V 5 bases and J 3 bases, with 16 bases left between them. The time point: newly diagnosed GD, antithyroid drugs for less than 3 months. Scientists built the TCR library using RNA that was extracted from PBMCs. This clonotype showed up just a few times. The antigen is undetermined. Arm-PCR with iRepertoire HTBI primers amplified the CDR3 regions for these TCR beta libraries. TCRdb reanalysed the multiplex PCR reads using MiXCR and keeps one entry per CDR3 protein. There are a few hundred thousand distinct CDR3 sequences in the sample; roughly 13% occur only once, and roughly 9.7% lies in the top ten. Regarding the study as a whole: Persistent disease was associated with favored TRBV28 usage and with favored use of TRBJ1-2 and TRBJ2-5.

The data also belong to a second study, concerning T cells in Graves' hyperthyroidism and ophthalmopathy. From that paper: Those with hyperthyroidism were 18 to 65 years old, newly diagnosed, and ill for under 2 months.

The chain uses TRBV20-1 and TRBJ1-2, with D unresolved. The receptor comes from a man between 25 and 39 years old with Graves disease. The sequenced sample was peripheral blood mononuclear cells (PBMCs), obtained at new diagnosis, from a patient treated with antithyroid drugs. The CDR3 DNA reads TGCAGTGCTCCAACGACCGAGGGTGACTATGGCTACACCTTC. Its protein product is CSAPTTEGDYGYTF.